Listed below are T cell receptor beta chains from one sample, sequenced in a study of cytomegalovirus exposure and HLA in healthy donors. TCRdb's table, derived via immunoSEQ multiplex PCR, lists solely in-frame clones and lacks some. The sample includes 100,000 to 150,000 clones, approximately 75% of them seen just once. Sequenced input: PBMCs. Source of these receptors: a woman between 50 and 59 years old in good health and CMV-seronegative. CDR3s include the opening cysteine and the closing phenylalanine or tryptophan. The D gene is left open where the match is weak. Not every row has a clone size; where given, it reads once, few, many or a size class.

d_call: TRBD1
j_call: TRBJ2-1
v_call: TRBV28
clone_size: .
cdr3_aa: CASRPLSGTGISGHNEQFF
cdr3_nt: TGTGCCAGCAGACCGCTCTCCGGGACAGGGATTTCTGGACACAATGAGCAGTTCTTC

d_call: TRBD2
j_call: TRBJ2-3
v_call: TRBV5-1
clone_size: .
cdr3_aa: CASSFTSARGDTQYF
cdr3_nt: TGCGCCAGCAGCTTTACTAGCGCCCGTGGGGATACGCAGTATTTT

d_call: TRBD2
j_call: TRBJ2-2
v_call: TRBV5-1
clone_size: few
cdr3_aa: CASGGLAGDTGELFF
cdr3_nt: TGCGCCAGCGGGGGACTAGCGGGAGACACCGGGGAGCTGTTTTTT

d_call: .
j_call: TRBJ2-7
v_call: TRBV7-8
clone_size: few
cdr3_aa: CASSGFTSVYEQYF
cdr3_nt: TGTGCCAGCAGCGGCTTCACCAGCGTTTACGAGCAGTACTTC

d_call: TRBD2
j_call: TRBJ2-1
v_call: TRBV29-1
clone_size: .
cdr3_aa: CSGGLSGANEQFF
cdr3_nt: TGCAGCGGGGGACTAAGTGGTGCCAATGAGCAGTTCTTC

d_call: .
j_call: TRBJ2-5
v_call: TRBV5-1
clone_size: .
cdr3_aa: CASSLGQYQETQYF
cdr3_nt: TGCGCCAGCAGCTTGGGACAGTACCAAGAGACCCAGTACTTC

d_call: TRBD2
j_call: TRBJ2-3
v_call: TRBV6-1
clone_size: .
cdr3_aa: CASRESGRDTQYF
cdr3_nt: TGTGCCAGCAGAGAAAGCGGGAGGGATACGCAGTATTTT

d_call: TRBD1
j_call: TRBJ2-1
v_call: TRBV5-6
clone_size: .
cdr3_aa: CASSLFRDRDNEQFF
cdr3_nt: TGTGCCAGCAGCTTGTTCCGGGACAGGGACAATGAGCAGTTCTTC

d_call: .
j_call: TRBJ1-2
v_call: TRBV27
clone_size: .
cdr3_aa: CASSLWAGSNYGYTF
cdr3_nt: TGTGCCAGCAGTTTATGGGCAGGCTCTAACTATGGCTACACCTTC

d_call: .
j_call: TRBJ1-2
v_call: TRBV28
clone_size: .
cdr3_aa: CASSLRTSANYGYTF
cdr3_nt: TGTGCCAGCAGTTTACGCACATCAGCTAACTATGGCTACACCTTC

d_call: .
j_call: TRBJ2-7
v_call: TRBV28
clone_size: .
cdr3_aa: CASSIVREQYF
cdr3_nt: TGTGCCAGCAGTATAGTCCGGGAGCAGTACTTC

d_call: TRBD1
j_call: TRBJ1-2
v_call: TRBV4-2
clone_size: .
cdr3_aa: CASSQERDRMSGYTF
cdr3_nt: TGTGCCAGCAGCCAAGAACGGGACAGGATGAGTGGCTACACCTTC

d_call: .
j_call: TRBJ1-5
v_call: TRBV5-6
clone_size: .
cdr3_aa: CASSLSATANQPQHF
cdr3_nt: TGTGCCAGCAGTCTCAGCGCGACAGCTAATCAGCCCCAGCATTTT

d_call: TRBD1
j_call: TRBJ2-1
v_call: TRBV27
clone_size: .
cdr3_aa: CASNPPGQGIDNEQFF
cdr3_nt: TGTGCCAGCAACCCCCCGGGACAGGGTATCGACAATGAGCAGTTCTTC

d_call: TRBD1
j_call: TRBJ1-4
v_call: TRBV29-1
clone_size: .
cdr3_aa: CSARQGNNEKLFF
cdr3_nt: TGCAGCGCACGACAGGGTAATAATGAAAAACTGTTTTTT

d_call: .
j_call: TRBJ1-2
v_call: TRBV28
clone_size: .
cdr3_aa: CASSLGGSFGYTF
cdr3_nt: TGTGCCAGCAGTTTAGGGGGGTCGTTTGGCTACACCTTC

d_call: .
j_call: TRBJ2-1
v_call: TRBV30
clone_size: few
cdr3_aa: CAWSIEFNYQFF
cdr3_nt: TGTGCCTGGAGTATCGAGTTTAACTACCAGTTCTTC

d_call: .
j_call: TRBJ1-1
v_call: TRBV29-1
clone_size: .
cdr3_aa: CSVERGGVNTEAFF
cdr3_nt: TGCAGCGTTGAGAGAGGGGGTGTGAACACTGAAGCTTTCTTT

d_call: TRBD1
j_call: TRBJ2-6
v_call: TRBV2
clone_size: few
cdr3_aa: CASRPPGTGSGANVLTF
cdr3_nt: TGTGCCAGCAGACCTCCCGGGACAGGGTCTGGGGCCAACGTCCTGACTTTC

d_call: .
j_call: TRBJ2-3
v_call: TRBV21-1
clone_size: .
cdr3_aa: CASSNLAGEIADTQYF
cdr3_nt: TGTGCCAGCAGCAACTTAGCGGGAGAAATAGCAGATACGCAGTATTTT

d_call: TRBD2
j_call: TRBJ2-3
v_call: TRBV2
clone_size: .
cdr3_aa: CASSRAGASTDTQYF
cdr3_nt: TGTGCCAGCAGTCGGGCGGGAGCGTCCACAGATACGCAGTATTTT

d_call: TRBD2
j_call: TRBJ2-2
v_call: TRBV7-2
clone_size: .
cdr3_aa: CASSLGGSGSLTGELFF
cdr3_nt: TGTGCCAGCAGCCTCGGTGGTAGCGGGAGCCTCACCGGGGAGCTGTTTTTT

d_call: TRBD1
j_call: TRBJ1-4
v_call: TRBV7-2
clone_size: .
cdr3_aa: CASSRTGGWEKLFF
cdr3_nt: TGTGCCAGCAGCCGGACAGGGGGATGGGAAAAACTGTTTTTT

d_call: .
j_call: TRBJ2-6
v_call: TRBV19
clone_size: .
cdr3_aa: CASSIPARVAGANVLTF
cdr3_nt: TGTGCCAGTAGTATACCCGCTAGGGTAGCGGGGGCCAACGTCCTGACTTTC

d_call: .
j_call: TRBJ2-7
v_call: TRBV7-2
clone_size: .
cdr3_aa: CASSFVPSEYEQYF
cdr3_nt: TGTGCCAGCAGCTTTGTTCCTAGCGAGTACGAGCAGTACTTC

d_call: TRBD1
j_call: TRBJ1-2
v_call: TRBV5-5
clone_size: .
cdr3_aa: CASSLAIQGAAEGYTF
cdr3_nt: TGTGCCAGCAGCTTGGCCATCCAGGGGGCTGCTGAGGGCTACACCTTC

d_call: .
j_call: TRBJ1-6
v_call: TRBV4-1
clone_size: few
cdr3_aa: CASSQGGNNSPLHF
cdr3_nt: TGCGCCAGCAGCCAAGGAGGAAATAATTCACCCCTCCACTTT

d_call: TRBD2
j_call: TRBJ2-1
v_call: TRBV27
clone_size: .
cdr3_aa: CASSLGTSGSYEQFF
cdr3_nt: TGTGCCAGCAGTCTCGGGACTAGCGGGAGTTATGAGCAGTTCTTC

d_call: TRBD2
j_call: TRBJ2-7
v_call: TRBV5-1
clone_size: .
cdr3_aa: CASSSLADLTYEQYF
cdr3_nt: TGCGCCAGCAGCTCGCTAGCGGACTTGACCTACGAGCAGTACTTC

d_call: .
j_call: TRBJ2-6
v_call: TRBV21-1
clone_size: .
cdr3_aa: CASIVPSSGIGLSGANVLTF
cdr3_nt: TGTGCCAGCATCGTCCCCTCCTCCGGTATTGGTCTGTCTGGGGCCAACGTCCTGACTTTC

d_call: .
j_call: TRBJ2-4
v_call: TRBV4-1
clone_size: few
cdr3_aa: CASSQGLPVIAKNIQYF
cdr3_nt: TGCGCCAGCAGCCAAGGTTTGCCAGTTATAGCCAAAAACATTCAGTACTTC

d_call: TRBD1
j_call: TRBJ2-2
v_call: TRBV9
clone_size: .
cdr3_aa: CASSFPGQSTGELFF
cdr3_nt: TGTGCCAGCAGCTTCCCGGGACAGAGTACCGGGGAGCTGTTTTTT

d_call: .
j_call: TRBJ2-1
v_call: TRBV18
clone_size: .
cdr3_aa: CASSKGGTTLNEQFF
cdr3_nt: TGTGCCAGCTCTAAAGGAGGGACCACTCTCAATGAGCAGTTCTTC